Shown below are 13 T cell receptor beta chains from a single sample sequenced in a study of T cell responses to AZD1222 COVID-19 vaccine. TCRdb's copy holds only in-frame clones and misses some; the assay was immunoSEQ multiplex PCR. Seen here are 150,000 to 200,000 clones, 85% to 90% observed once, and the top ten hold less than 3%. The source material was peripheral blood, sampled on day 0 of MenACWY control vaccination. These receptors all come from an adult in good health.

The V call is TRBV27, the J call TRBJ2-5; perhaps TRBD1 as D (6 bases). With 6 bases removed from V and 1 base from J, the gap between germline ends came to 15 bases. Germline V gives CDR1 MNHEY, CDR2 SMNVEV (reference sequence). The CDR3 is made up of 15 amino acids. As DNA, the CDR3 is TGTGCCAGCAGGACCACATCAGGGGCCCAAGAGACCCAGTACTTC. It translates to CASRTTSGAQETQYF.

This clone has only one observation. The chain is built from TRBV5-8 and TRBJ1-2; 10 bases agree with TRBD1. Looked up from germline, CDR1 is SGHTS and CDR2 is YDEGEE. This CDR3 is 14 amino acids long. The junction had 4 bases not matched to a gene; V was cut back by 0 bases and J by 8 bases. The DNA for the CDR3 is TGTGCCAGCAGCTTGGGACAGGGGGCGAGCGGCTACACCTTC. This translates into CASSLGQGASGYTF.

This chain uses TRBV4-2 with TRBJ2-5; D unresolved. The CDR3 runs to 15 residues. Trimming cost V 1 base and J 6 bases, with 15 bases left between them. Germline CDR1 reads LGHNA; CDR2 reads YNFKEQ. This CDR3 reads CASSQVPDHQKTQYF. The CDR3 nucleotides read TGTGCCAGCAGCCAAGTCCCCGACCATCAAAAGACCCAGTACTTC.

The chain combines TRBV5-1 with TRBJ2-1, with 12 bases lining up with TRBD1. This CDR3 is 16 amino acids long. Germline CDR1 reads SGHRS; CDR2 reads YFSETQ. The junction had 10 bases not matched to a gene; V was cut back by 3 bases and J by 9 bases. DNA of the CDR3: TGCGCCAGCAGCTCCGGGACAGGGGGCAGGGAGAGTGAGCAGTTCTTC. It specifies CASSSGTGGRESEQFF.

This clone was recorded once. The chain carries TRBV28 and TRBJ1-2, with a tentative D call TRBD1 (5 bases). CDR1 and CDR2 (germline): MDHEN, SYDVKM. The CDR3 length is 12 residues. With 8 bases removed from V and 4 bases from J, the gap between germline ends came to 11 bases. The CDR3 DNA is TGTGCCAGCTCAGGGTTAGCCTATGGCTACACCTTC. This sequence encodes CASSGLAYGYTF.

This clone was recorded many times. The chain combines TRBV6-4 with TRBJ2-3, with 10 positions matching TRBD2. V dropped 2 bases and J dropped 1; count of bases not matched to a gene: 0. The CDR3 consists of 15 residues. Germline lookup yields CDR1 MRHNA and CDR2 SNTAGT. The CDR3 spells CASSDLAGGTDTQYF. In DNA form, the CDR3 reads TGTGCCAGCAGTGACCTAGCGGGGGGCACAGATACGCAGTATTTT.

The chain has TRBV5-6 and TRBJ2-7; D unclear. The CDR3 spans 13 residues. Trimming took 0 bases from V and 1 from J, leaving 5 bases between them. From germline, CDR1 is SGHDT and CDR2 YYEEEE. This chain's CDR3 is CASSLDTSYEQYF. The CDR3 DNA follows: TGTGCCAGCAGCTTGGACACTTCCTACGAGCAGTACTTC.

V gene TRBV5-5 combines with J gene TRBJ2-4; 7 bases line up with TRBD1. The germline CDR1 and CDR2 sequences are SGHKS and YYEKEE (reference sequence). J was trimmed by 8 bases and V by 2 bases; bases with no gene match: 7. This CDR3 spans 14 amino acids. The CDR3 region is CASSFDRDVDIQYF. CDR3 coding DNA: TGTGCCAGCAGCTTCGACAGGGACGTGGACATTCAGTACTTC.

The rearrangement uses TRBV3-1 (or the pseudogene TRBV3-2) and TRBJ2-2; D is possibly TRBD2 (6 bases). Germline V gene data show CDR1 as LGHDT and CDR2 as YNNKEL (reference sequence). The CDR3 is 15 amino acids. V lost 4 bases to trimming and J lost 6 bases, with 15 bases between them. The CDR3 nucleotides read TGTGCCAGCAGCCCTGTAGTGGGAGGTCCCGGGGAGCTGTTTTTT. Translating it yields CASSPVVGGPGELFF.

This chain links TRBV19 with TRBJ2-2; TRBD2 matches at 7 bases. The J segment lost 0 bases and the V segment lost 4 bases, leaving 2 bases of the junction unmatched. Germline V gives CDR1 LNHDA, CDR2 SQIVND (reference sequence). The CDR3 runs to 15 residues. In DNA form, the CDR3 reads TGTGCCAGTAGTACGGGAGGCGCGAACACCGGGGAGCTGTTTTTT. Amino acid sequence: CASSTGGANTGELFF.

This chain uses TRBV6-1 with TRBJ2-2; D is uncertain. Trimming removed 2 bases at V and 7 bases at J, with 8 bases between. Germline V gene lookup returns CDR1 MNHNS and CDR2 SASEGT. The CDR3 spans 13 residues. The CDR3 protein is CASSEPPNGELFF. CDR3 sequence (DNA): TGTGCCAGCAGTGAACCCCCCAACGGGGAGCTGTTTTTT.

The V call is TRBV10-3, the J call TRBJ1-5, with unresolved D. The CDR3 length is 17 residues. The V end was cut by 2 bases, the J end by 2 bases, with 16 bases between. Per the germline V gene, CDR1 is ENHRY and CDR2 is SYGVKD. The DNA for the CDR3 is TGTGCCATCAGTGAGGGGGTGTTGGGGTCAGGCAATCAGCCCCAGCATTTT. This gives the protein CAISEGVLGSGNQPQHF.

The genes are TRBV5-1 and TRBJ2-7; 7 nucleotides match TRBD2. The V gene's germline CDR1 is SGHRS and CDR2 YFSETQ. The J segment lost 2 bases and the V segment lost 4 bases, leaving 6 bases of the junction unmatched. CDR3 length: 14 amino acids. For the CDR3, the DNA is TGCGCCAGCAGCCTCAGCGGGGAGGCCTACGAGCAGTACTTC. It translates to CASSLSGEAYEQYF.